These 25 T cell receptor beta chains share one sample of origin, sequenced in a study of early stage breast cancer tumors. Profiled with immunoSEQ multiplex PCR; TCRdb holds only in-frame clones, not every one. Of 5,500 to 7,000 clones listed, around 73% are singletons. The sequenced sample was normal breast tissue next to the tumor. All receptors derive from a person aged 35-55 years with breast cancer.

This rearrangement joins TRBV6-6 to TRBJ2-7, with D perhaps assigned TRBD1 or TRBD2 (7 bases each). V was cut by 7 bases and J by 3 bases, with 16 bases left in between. The CDR3 is made up of 14 amino acids. The germline V gene has CDR1 MNHNY and CDR2 SVGAGI (reference sequence). The CDR3 bases are TGTGCCAGCAAGGGGGGGACAGTTCACTACGAGCAGTACTTC. Encoded protein: CASKGGTVHYEQYF.

V is TRBV6-6 and J is TRBJ2-3; 8 nucleotides line up with TRBD1. Germline CDR1 MNHNY, CDR2 SVGAGI (reference sequence). CDR3 length: 13 residues. Trimming cost V 6 bases and J 3 bases; bases outside gene matches: 2. The chain's CDR3 is CASSGQGTDTQYF. The CDR3, as DNA: TGTGCCAGCAGCGGACAGGGTACAGATACGCAGTATTTT.

The genes are TRBV6-5 and TRBJ1-1, with D unclear. Germline CDR1 and CDR2: MNHEY and SVGAGI. The CDR3 has 12 residues. V was trimmed by 6 bases and J by 11 bases, leaving 16 bases between them. DNA of the CDR3: TGTGCCAGCAGAGCAAGTTCGTTTAGGGCTTTCTTT. Amino acid sequence: CASRASSFRAFF.

The chain recombines TRBV30 with TRBJ2-3; D gene uncertain. Per the germline V gene, CDR1 is GTSNPN and CDR2 is SVGIG (reference sequence). Trimming removed 7 bases at V and 4 bases at J, with 15 bases between. The CDR3 is 13 residues long. The CDR3 DNA follows: TGTGCCTCCGCCCCCGGAGATCCAGATACGCAGTATTTT. Amino acids: CASAPGDPDTQYF.

V is TRBV7-2 and J is TRBJ2-5; D may correspond to TRBD1 or TRBD2 (5 bases each). Germline-derived CDR1 and CDR2 are SGHTA and FQGNSA. The CDR3 contains 18 residues. Trimming left V 7 bases short and J 5 bases short, with 29 bases between. The DNA of the CDR3 is TGTGCCAGCAACGTATCCGGGGCCCCCTTGGCCCGTCCGGAGACCCAGTACTTC. It specifies CASNVSGAPLARPETQYF.

In its sample, this clone was seen once. The V gene is TRBV6-1, the J gene TRBJ2-7, with TRBD1 identical over 10 bases. The J segment lost 6 bases and the V segment lost 4 bases, leaving 6 bases of the junction unmatched. Germline V gene sequence: CDR1 MNHNS, CDR2 SASEGT. The length of the CDR3 is 14 residues. This CDR3 reads CASSVPGQGFEQYF. CDR3 coding DNA: TGTGCCAGCAGTGTCCCGGGACAGGGGTTCGAGCAGTACTTC.

The rearrangement links TRBV30 to TRBJ1-2, with 7 bases that match TRBD1. The CDR3 is made up of 18 amino acids. Looked up from germline, CDR1 is GTSNPN and CDR2 is SVGIG (reference sequence). Unmatched junction bases numbered 17, after V lost 0 bases and J lost 4 bases. The CDR3 loop reads CAWSVHTGAPSPVYGYTF. DNA of the CDR3: TGTGCCTGGAGTGTACATACAGGGGCTCCATCTCCGGTCTATGGCTACACCTTC. Using reference TRBV30 and TRBJ1-2 for the parts outside the CDR3, the full variable domain is SQTIHQWPATLVQPVGSPLSLECTVEGTSNPNLYWYRQAAGRGLQLLFYSVGIGQISSEVPQNLSASRPQDRQFILSSKKLLLSDSGFYLCAWSVHTGAPSPVYGYTFGSGTRLTVV.

This clone came up a few times. The CDR3 DNA follows: TGTGCCAGCAGTGAAGAGGCAGGGTCCTACAATGAGCAGTTCTTC. This translates into CASSEEAGSYNEQFF. V gene TRBV6-1 combines with J gene TRBJ2-1, with a possible D match to TRBD1 (5 bases). The germline CDR1 and CDR2 sequences are MNHNS and SASEGT. Between the trimmed V and J ends, which lost 1 base and 1 base, there was a span of 8 bases. The CDR3 totals 15 residues.

V and J are TRBV5-1 and TRBJ2-6; the D gene is possibly TRBD1 (6 bases). The CDR3 is 17 amino acids. Germline V CDR1 and CDR2: SGHRS, YFSETQ. V gave up 3 bases and J gave up 0 bases, with 13 bases separating them. The CDR3 DNA sequence: TGCGCCAGCAGCTCCCGACAGGCCAGCTCTGGGGCCAACGTCCTGACTTTC. This translates into CASSSRQASSGANVLTF.

This clone was detected only once. The chain recombines TRBV9 with TRBJ2-3, with 11 bases aligning to TRBD2. The germline V gene has CDR1 SGDLS and CDR2 YYNGEE. V lost 0 bases to trimming and J lost 6 bases; unmatched junction nucleotides: 9. The CDR3 has 17 residues. This chain's CDR3 is CASSVGAPRLAGDTQYF. CDR3 sequence (DNA): TGTGCCAGCAGCGTAGGAGCCCCACGACTAGCGGGGGATACGCAGTATTTT.

This chain joins TRBV30 and TRBJ2-5; D not certain. V gave up 4 bases and J gave up 2 bases, with 11 bases separating them. Germline CDR1 GTSNPN, CDR2 SVGIG (reference sequence). The length of the CDR3 is 13 residues. The CDR3 bases are TGTGCCTGGAAATCCGGAGCGCAAGAGACCCAGTACTTC. Protein: CAWKSGAQETQYF.

The chain uses TRBV27 and TRBJ2-5; 8 bases fit TRBD2. Germline-derived CDR1 and CDR2 are MNHEY and SMNVEV (reference sequence). Germline trimming cut 6 bases from V and 5 bases from J; bases unmatched to any gene: 8. This CDR3 region has 14 residues. The CDR3, as DNA: TGTGCCAGCAGGTCGGGGGGGTTCGTGGAGACCCAGTACTTC. Translated: CASRSGGFVETQYF.

This clone was observed a handful of times. V gene TRBV2 combines with J gene TRBJ2-7; 8 bases line up with TRBD2. V gave up 2 bases and J gave up 0 bases; unmatched junction bases: 6. Germline loops: CDR1 SNHLY, CDR2 FYNNEI. The CDR3 totals 16 residues. The CDR3 here is CASSERRLAGSYEQYF. CDR3 DNA sequence: TGTGCCAGCAGTGAAAGACGGCTAGCGGGCTCCTACGAGCAGTACTTC.

CDR3 loop: CASSLIAGAHNEQFF. For the CDR3, the DNA is TGTGCCAGCAGCCTAATAGCGGGAGCTCACAATGAGCAGTTCTTC. The rearrangement uses TRBV5-4 and TRBJ2-1; 9 nucleotides align to TRBD2. This CDR3 region has 15 residues. From germline, CDR1 is SGHNT and CDR2 YYREEE (reference sequence). V was pared by 4 bases and J by 5 bases, with 7 bases of the junction left unmatched.

The chain joins TRBV29-1 to TRBJ2-7, with D hard to call. The V gene lost 4 bases and the J gene lost 3 bases, with 7 bases spanning the gap. CDR1 is SQVTM, CDR2 ANQGSEA, per germline. The CDR3 contains 11 residues. CDR3 region: CSVASDYEQYF. CDR3 in DNA: TGCAGCGTTGCAAGCGACTACGAGCAGTACTTC.

Only one count was recorded for this clone. The chain links TRBV5-1 to TRBJ2-1, with D perhaps matching TRBD1 (6 bases). The CDR3 is made up of 12 amino acids. CDR1 is SGHRS, CDR2 YFSETQ, per germline. Deletions cut 4 bases from V and 7 bases from J, with 9 bases between. The CDR3 region has the DNA TGCGCCAGCAGCATACAGGGTAATGAGCAGTTCTTC. Its translation is CASSIQGNEQFF.

The chain joins TRBV19 to TRBJ2-7, with D tentatively TRBD1 or TRBD2 (5 bases each). Trimming took 10 bases from V and 4 from J, leaving 26 bases between them. Per germline, CDR1 LNHDA and CDR2 SQIVND (reference sequence). The CDR3 contains 16 residues. The CDR3 region is CATRGRGRTSSYEQYF. The DNA of the CDR3 is TGTGCCACCCGGGGACGAGGACGAACTAGTTCTTACGAGCAGTACTTC.

The chain uses TRBV2 and TRBJ2-5; D ambiguous. Trimming cost V 8 bases and J 0 bases, with 19 bases left between them. The CDR3 has 16 residues. The germline V gene has CDR1 SNHLY and CDR2 FYNNEI. This chain's CDR3 is CASSGEEHLYQETQYF. The CDR3 nucleotides read TGTGCCAGCTCAGGAGAGGAACACTTGTACCAAGAGACCCAGTACTTC. The variable domain in full, with the rest retrieved from reference TRBV2 and TRBJ2-5, is EPEVTQTPSHQVTQMGQEVILRCVPISNHLYFYWYRQILGQKVEFLVSFYNNEISEKSEIFDDQFSVERPDGSNFTLKIRSTKLEDSAMYFCASSGEEHLYQETQYFGPGTRLLVL.

The J gene is TRBJ2-3, the V gene TRBV6-5; 9 bases line up with TRBD1. This CDR3 is 14 amino acids long. Germline CDR1 and CDR2: MNHEY and SVGAGI. Trimming cost V 7 bases and J 4 bases; bases outside gene matches: 6. CDR3 bases: TGTGCCAGCAAGACACAGGGGGCTGCAGATACGCAGTATTTT. Amino acid sequence: CASKTQGAADTQYF.

This chain joins TRBV18 and TRBJ2-5; D possibly uses TRBD1 or TRBD2 (5 bases each). This CDR3 region has 15 residues. The germline V gene has CDR1 KGHSH and CDR2 LQKENI. The V gene lost 1 base and the J gene lost 5 bases, with 14 bases spanning the gap. The CDR3 DNA reads as TGTGCCAGCTCACCACAAGGGACCCTACGCGAGACCCAGTACTTC. Translating it yields CASSPQGTLRETQYF.

The rearrangement links TRBV27 to TRBJ2-3; 8 positions match TRBD2. The CDR3 loop spans 15 amino acids. J was trimmed by 0 bases and V by 6 bases; bases with no gene match: 5. Germline V gives CDR1 MNHEY, CDR2 SMNVEV (reference sequence). CDR3 residues: CASRALAASTDTQYF. The CDR3 region has the DNA TGTGCCAGCAGGGCACTAGCGGCTAGCACAGATACGCAGTATTTT.

The gene calls are TRBV7-9 and TRBJ1-1; D unclear. The CDR3 totals 13 residues. The V end was cut by 1 base, the J end by 2 bases, with 5 bases between. From germline, CDR1 is SEHNR and CDR2 FQNEAQ (reference sequence). The CDR3 spells CASSLGANTEAFF. The CDR3 DNA is TGTGCCAGCAGCTTAGGGGCTAACACTGAAGCTTTCTTT.

This chain links TRBV2 with TRBJ1-5, with D possibly matching TRBD1 (5 bases). V lost 2 bases to trimming and J lost 4 bases, with 9 bases between them. CDR3 length: 14 amino acids. Germline CDR1 and CDR2: SNHLY and FYNNEI. The CDR3 nucleotides are TGTGCCAGCAGTGAACAGGGAGTTAATCAGCCCCAGCATTTT. Amino acid sequence: CASSEQGVNQPQHF.

This clone has just a few counts. The V call is TRBV2, the J call TRBJ2-7; 9 positions agree with TRBD2. CDR1 and CDR2 from the germline V gene are SNHLY and FYNNEI. This CDR3 is built from 13 residues. The trim removed 6 bases at V and 4 bases at J, leaving 4 bases unmatched. The CDR3 reads CASRGLAGYEQYF. Written as DNA, the CDR3 is TGTGCCAGCAGGGGGCTAGCGGGATACGAGCAGTACTTC.

The V call is TRBV15, the J call TRBJ2-6; either TRBD1 or TRBD2 may fit D (5 bases each). Germline V gene data show CDR1 as LNHNV and CDR2 as YYDKDF (reference sequence). V was pared by 7 bases and J by 2 bases, with 12 bases between. The CDR3 length is 15 residues. In DNA, the CDR3 is TGTGCCACCAAGCGAGGGGAAACTGGGGCCAACGTCCTGACTTTC. The encoded protein is CATKRGETGANVLTF.